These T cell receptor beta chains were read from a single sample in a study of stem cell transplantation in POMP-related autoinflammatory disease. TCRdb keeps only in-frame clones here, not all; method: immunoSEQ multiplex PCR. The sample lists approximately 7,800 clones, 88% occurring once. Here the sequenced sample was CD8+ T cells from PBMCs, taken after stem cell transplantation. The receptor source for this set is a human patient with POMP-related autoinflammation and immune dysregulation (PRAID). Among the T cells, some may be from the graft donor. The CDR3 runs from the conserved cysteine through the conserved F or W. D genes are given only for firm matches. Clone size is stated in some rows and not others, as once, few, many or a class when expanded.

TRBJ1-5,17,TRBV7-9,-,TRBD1,CASSYDEGQGNWQPQHF,TGTGCCAGCAGCTACGATGAGGGACAGGGGAATTGGCAGCCCCAGCATTTT
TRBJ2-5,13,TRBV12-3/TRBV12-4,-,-,CASMDSLQETQYF,TGTGCCAGCATGGACAGCCTCCAAGAGACCCAGTACTTC
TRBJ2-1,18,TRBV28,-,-,CASSLWGGGTSPYNEQFF,TGTGCCAGCAGTTTATGGGGAGGCGGCACTTCACCCTACAATGAGCAGTTCTTC
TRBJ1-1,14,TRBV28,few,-,CASSPTGLNTEAFF,TGTGCCAGCAGCCCAACAGGGTTGAACACTGAAGCTTTCTTT
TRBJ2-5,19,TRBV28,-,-,CASSFDPASLITPQETQYF,TGTGCCAGCAGTTTTGACCCTGCTAGCCTCATAACACCCCAAGAGACCCAGTACTTC
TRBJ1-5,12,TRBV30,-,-,CAWNEYRQPQHF,TGTGCCTGGAATGAGTATCGTCAGCCCCAGCATTTT
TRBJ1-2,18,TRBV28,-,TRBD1,CASSSPTGDRGTNYGYTF,TGTGCCAGCAGTTCCCCGACAGGGGACAGGGGTACTAACTATGGCTACACCTTC
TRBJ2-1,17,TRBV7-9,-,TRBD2,CASSFQLAGGPGNEQFF,TGTGCCAGCAGCTTCCAACTAGCGGGAGGGCCAGGGAATGAGCAGTTCTTC
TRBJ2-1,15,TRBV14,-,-,CASSQEKGRYNEQFF,TGTGCCAGCAGCCAAGAAAAGGGACGATACAATGAGCAGTTCTTC
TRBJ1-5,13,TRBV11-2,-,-,CASSLDGNQPQHF,TGTGCCAGCAGCTTGGACGGAAATCAGCCCCAGCATTTT
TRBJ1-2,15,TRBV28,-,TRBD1,CASSPGQGPYYGYTF,TGTGCCAGCAGTCCCGGACAGGGGCCATACTATGGCTACACCTTC
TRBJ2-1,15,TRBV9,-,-,CASSVGASSYNEQFF,TGTGCCAGCAGCGTAGGAGCTAGCTCCTACAATGAGCAGTTCTTC
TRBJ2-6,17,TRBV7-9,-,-,CASSLVPPSAGANVLTF,TGTGCCAGCAGCTTAGTTCCACCGTCTGCTGGGGCCAACGTCCTGACTTTC
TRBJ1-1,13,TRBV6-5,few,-,CASSAKYPTEAFF,TGTGCCAGCAGCGCTAAGTACCCCACTGAAGCTTTCTTT
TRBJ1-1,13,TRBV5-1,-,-,CASSFRESSEAFF,TGCGCCAGCAGCTTTAGGGAGAGTTCTGAAGCTTTCTTT
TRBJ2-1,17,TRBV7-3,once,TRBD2,CASSLIAGESSYNEQFF,TGTGCCAGCAGCTTAATTGCGGGAGAGAGCTCCTACAATGAGCAGTTCTTC
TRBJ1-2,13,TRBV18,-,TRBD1,CASTGQENYGYTF,TGTGCCAGCACCGGACAGGAGAACTATGGCTACACCTTC
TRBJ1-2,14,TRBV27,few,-,CASRISGTPYGYTF,TGTGCCAGCAGAATCTCCGGGACACCCTATGGCTACACCTTC
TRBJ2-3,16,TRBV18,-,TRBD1,CASSRLTGESTDTQYF,TGTGCCAGCTCACGCCTGACAGGGGAGAGCACAGATACGCAGTATTTT
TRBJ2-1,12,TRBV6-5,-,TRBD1,CASSPGGNEQFF,TGTGCCAGCAGTCCAGGGGGCAATGAGCAGTTCTTC
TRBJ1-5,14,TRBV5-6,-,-,CASSFRAGFQPQHF,TGTGCCAGCAGCTTCAGGGCAGGGTTTCAGCCCCAGCATTTT
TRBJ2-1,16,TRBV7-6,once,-,CASSLGGDYSYNEQFF,TGTGCCAGCAGCCTAGGGGGAGACTACTCCTACAATGAGCAGTTCTTC
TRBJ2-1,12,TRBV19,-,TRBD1,CASSGTGYEQFF,TGTGCCAGTAGTGGGACAGGGTATGAGCAGTTCTTC
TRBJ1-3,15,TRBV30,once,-,CAGILDKNSGNTIYF,TGTGCCGGAATACTGGACAAAAACTCTGGAAACACCATATATTTT
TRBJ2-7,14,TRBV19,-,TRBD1,CASSSDRGPYEQYF,TGTGCCAGTAGTAGCGACAGGGGCCCCTACGAGCAGTACTTC
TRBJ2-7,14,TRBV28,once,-,CASSDSAWAYEQYF,TGTGCCAGCAGTGACAGTGCCTGGGCCTACGAGCAGTACTTC
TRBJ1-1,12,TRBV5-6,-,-,CASSFGYTEAFF,TGTGCCAGCAGCTTCGGGTACACTGAAGCTTTCTTT
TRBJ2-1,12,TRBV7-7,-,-,CAIRQPVDEQFF,TGTGCCATACGACAGCCTGTAGATGAGCAGTTCTTC
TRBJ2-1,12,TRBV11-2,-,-,CASSSPGPEQFF,TGTGCCAGCAGCTCCCCGGGGCCGGAGCAGTTCTTC
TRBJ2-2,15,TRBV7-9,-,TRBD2,CASSWTSGNTGELFF,TGTGCCAGCAGCTGGACTAGCGGGAACACCGGGGAGCTGTTTTTT
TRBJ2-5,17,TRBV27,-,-,CASSSGLRGSLQETQYF,TGTGCCAGCAGTTCGGGATTGAGGGGCAGCCTCCAAGAGACCCAGTACTTC
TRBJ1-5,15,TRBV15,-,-,CATSSGLRPSQPQHF,TGTGCCACCAGCAGCGGGTTGAGGCCATCTCAGCCCCAGCATTTT
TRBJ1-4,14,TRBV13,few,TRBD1,CASSPREGAEKLFF,TGTGCCAGCAGCCCCCGAGAGGGGGCTGAAAAACTGTTTTTT
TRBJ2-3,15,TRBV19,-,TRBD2,CASSIWERGVDTQYF,TGTGCCAGTAGTATTTGGGAGCGGGGGGTAGATACGCAGTATTTT
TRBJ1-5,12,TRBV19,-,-,CASSIGAQPQHF,TGTGCCAGTAGTATAGGGGCTCAGCCCCAGCATTTT
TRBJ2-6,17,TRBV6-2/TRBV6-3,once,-,CASSSLLPGTGANVLTF,TGTGCCAGCAGTTCCCTCCTCCCGGGGACTGGGGCCAACGTCCTGACTTTC
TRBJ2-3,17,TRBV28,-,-,CASSLYPGTARTDTQYF,TGTGCCAGCAGTTTATACCCCGGGACTGCTCGCACAGATACGCAGTATTTT
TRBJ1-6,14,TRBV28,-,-,CATLRGDYNSPLHF,TGTGCCACCCTCCGCGGGGACTATAATTCACCCCTCCACTTT
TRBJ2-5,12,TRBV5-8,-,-,CASQQGRMGQYF,TGTGCCAGCCAGCAGGGTCGGATGGGACAGTACTTC
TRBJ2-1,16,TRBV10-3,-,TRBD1,CAISEPGQGRDNEQFF,TGTGCCATCAGTGAGCCCGGACAGGGACGTGACAATGAGCAGTTCTTC
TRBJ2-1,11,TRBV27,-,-,CASSHYNEQFF,TGTGCCAGCAGTCACTACAATGAGCAGTTCTTC
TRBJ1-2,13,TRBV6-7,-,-,CASSLPGARGYTF,TGTGCCAGCAGTCTTCCAGGGGCAAGGGGCTACACCTTC
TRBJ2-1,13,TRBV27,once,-,CASGGAPYNEQFF,TGTGCCAGCGGCGGGGCCCCCTACAATGAGCAGTTCTTC
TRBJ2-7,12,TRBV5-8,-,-,CASSLDLVEQYF,TGTGCCAGCAGCTTGGATTTAGTTGAGCAGTACTTC
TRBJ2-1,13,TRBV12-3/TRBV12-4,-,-,CASSLEVAGVQFF,TGTGCCAGCAGTTTAGAGGTAGCCGGGGTGCAGTTCTTC
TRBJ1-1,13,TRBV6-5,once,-,CATHALMNTEAFF,TGTGCCACCCACGCACTAATGAACACTGAAGCTTTCTTT
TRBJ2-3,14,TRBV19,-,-,CASSMDTTTDTQYF,TGTGCCAGTAGTATGGACACAACCACAGATACGCAGTATTTT
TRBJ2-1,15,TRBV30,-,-,CAWSVRVGSGNEQFF,TGTGCCTGGAGTGTAAGGGTCGGATCGGGCAATGAGCAGTTCTTC
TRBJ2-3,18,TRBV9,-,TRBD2,CASSVDGTSMGLDRTQYF,TGTGCCAGCAGCGTAGATGGGACTAGCATGGGTTTAGATCGTACGCAGTATTTT
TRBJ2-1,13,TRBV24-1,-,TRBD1,CATSDRTGAEQFF,TGTGCCACCAGTGACCGGACAGGGGCTGAGCAGTTCTTC
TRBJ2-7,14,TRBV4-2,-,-,CASSQERGSYEQYF,TGTGCCAGCAGCCAAGAGAGGGGGTCCTACGAGCAGTACTTC
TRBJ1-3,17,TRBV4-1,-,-,CASSQALGTSSGNTIYF,TGCGCCAGCAGCCAAGCCCTAGGGACGAGCTCTGGAAACACCATATATTTT
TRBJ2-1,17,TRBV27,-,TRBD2,CASSSGLAGGPQDEQFF,TGTGCCAGCAGTTCGGGACTAGCGGGGGGGCCCCAGGATGAGCAGTTCTTC
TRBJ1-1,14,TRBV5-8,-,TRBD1,CASSFRDSNTEAFF,TGTGCCAGCAGCTTCCGGGACAGCAACACTGAAGCTTTCTTT
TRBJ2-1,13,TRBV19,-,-,CASSIDRYNEQFF,TGTGCCAGTAGTATAGACCGATACAATGAGCAGTTCTTC